This entry lists 12 T cell receptor beta chains sequenced from one sample in a study of blood T cell repertoires in COVID-19. Repertoires were generated with immunoSEQ multiplex PCR, while TCRdb's copy carries only in-frame clones and drops some. The table records 130,000 to 150,000 clones, 87% of them present only once. What was sequenced was peripheral blood. The receptors derive from a woman in her 40s with acute or convalescent COVID-19.

The chain employs TRBV7-2 and TRBJ1-2; D is undetermined. Trimming shortened V by 2 bases and J by 3 bases, and 16 bases separated the two germline ends. CDR1 is SGHTA, CDR2 FQGNSA, per germline. The CDR3 is 16 residues long. The CDR3 loop is CASSLPSQLGDYGYTF. For the CDR3, the DNA is TGTGCCAGCAGCTTACCCTCGCAGTTGGGCGACTATGGCTACACCTTC. The complete variable domain, with remaining parts taken from reference TRBV7-2 and TRBJ1-2, reads GAGVSQSPSNKVTEKGKDVELRCDPISGHTALYWYRQSLGQGLEFLIYFQGNSAPDKSGLPSDRFSAERTGGSVSTLTIQRTQQEDSAVYLCASSLPSQLGDYGYTFGSGTRLTVV.

CDR3 region: CASRGGPYGYTF. CDR3 nucleotide sequence: TGTGCCAGCAGAGGAGGCCCCTATGGCTACACCTTC. This rearrangement joins TRBV6-5 to TRBJ1-2; D gene uncertain. The ends were cut back, 6 bases at V and 4 bases at J, with 9 bases in the middle. This CDR3 comprises 12 residues. Germline-derived CDR1 and CDR2 are MNHEY and SVGAGI.

The rearrangement uses TRBV27 and TRBJ1-4; D is unclear. The CDR3 length is 14 residues. Trimming removed 4 bases at V and 6 bases at J, with 12 bases between. CDR1 MNHEY and CDR2 SMNVEV come from the germline V gene (reference sequence). Here the CDR3 reads CASSWRREHEKLFF. The CDR3 DNA follows: TGTGCCAGCAGTTGGAGGAGGGAGCATGAAAAACTGTTTTTT.

The chain employs TRBV30 and TRBJ1-1; perhaps TRBD1 as D (5 bases). The V end lost 8 bases, the J end lost 6 bases, and 16 bases lay between the germline ends. CDR3 length: 12 residues. Germline V gene data show CDR1 as GTSNPN and CDR2 as SVGIG (reference sequence). Written as DNA, the CDR3 is TGTGCCGCCAGGTTCCCAGGGTCTGAAGCTTTCTTT. Protein: CAARFPGSEAFF.

This rearrangement joins TRBV7-2 to TRBJ2-5, with 9 nucleotides matching TRBD2. V gave up 5 bases and J gave up 1 base; unmatched junction bases: 2. From germline, CDR1 is SGHTA and CDR2 FQGNSA. CDR3 length equals 14 residues. This chain's CDR3 is CASSRSGGQETQYF. CDR3 sequence (DNA): TGTGCCAGCAGCCGTAGCGGGGGCCAAGAGACCCAGTACTTC.

The CDR3 region has the DNA TGCGCCAGCAGCTCACTCTACGAGCAGTACTTC. Its translation: CASSSLYEQYF. The chain couples TRBV5-1 to TRBJ2-7, with D unresolved. This CDR3 contains 11 residues. Germline V gene data show CDR1 as SGHRS and CDR2 as YFSETQ. Trimming left V 3 bases short and J 3 bases short, with 4 bases between.

V gene TRBV7-2 combines with J gene TRBJ1-6; no definite D call. CDR1 SGHTA and CDR2 FQGNSA come from the germline V gene. CDR3 length: 16 amino acids. The V end was cut by 1 base, the J end by 7 bases, with 14 bases between. The CDR3 sequence is CASSLVHASENSPLHF. CDR3 DNA: TGTGCCAGCAGCTTAGTTCATGCCAGCGAGAATTCACCCCTCCACTTT.

The rearrangement links TRBV9 to TRBJ2-1, with D uncertain. This CDR3 has 11 residues. V was trimmed by 4 bases and J by 4 bases, leaving 3 bases between them. The germline V gene has CDR1 SGDLS and CDR2 YYNGEE. CDR3 protein: CASSQYNEQFF. CDR3 nucleotide sequence: TGTGCCAGCAGCCAATACAATGAGCAGTTCTTC.

The chain links TRBV7-2 to TRBJ1-3; D is possibly TRBD1 (6 bases). From germline, CDR1 is SGHTA and CDR2 FQGNSA. The CDR3 sequence is 16 residues long. With 2 bases removed from V and 0 bases from J, the gap between germline ends came to 11 bases. CDR3 sequence (DNA): TGTGCCAGCAGCTTAAACACAGGGAGCTCTGGAAACACCATATATTTT. Translating it yields CASSLNTGSSGNTIYF.

The rearrangement links TRBV7-6 to TRBJ2-1; possible D gene TRBD2, 7 bases. This CDR3 spans 16 amino acids. The V end lost 5 bases, the J end lost 3 bases, and 17 bases lay between the germline ends. Germline lookup yields CDR1 SGHVS and CDR2 FNYEAQ. The CDR3 DNA reads TGTGCCAGCAGCAAAAGGGGGGGCGCCGGCTACAATGAGCAGTTCTTC. Translation gives CASSKRGGAGYNEQFF.

The CDR3 reads CASSPGSYLQGQETQYF. In DNA, the CDR3 is TGTGCCAGCAGTCCTGGGTCTTACTTACAGGGCCAAGAGACCCAGTACTTC. This chain connects TRBV27 to TRBJ2-5, with D possibly matching TRBD1 (6 bases). The V gene's germline CDR1 is MNHEY and CDR2 SMNVEV (reference sequence). The CDR3 sequence is 17 residues long. V was shortened by 5 bases and J by 1 base, with 20 bases between the two germline ends.

J is TRBJ1-2 and V is TRBV6-5; D unresolved. This CDR3 has 13 amino acids. The germline V gene encodes CDR1 MNHEY and CDR2 SVGAGI. V was clipped by 8 bases and J by 3 bases, with 13 bases between them. The CDR3 region is CASPTILDYGYTF. CDR3 DNA sequence: TGTGCCAGCCCTACTATTTTGGACTATGGCTACACCTTC.